Shown below are 11 T cell receptor beta chains from a single sample sequenced in a study of PD-L1 blockade in urothelial cancer. TCRdb's copy holds only in-frame clones and misses some; the assay was immunoSEQ multiplex PCR. The sample includes around 63,000 clones, 75% to 85% of them seen just once. The time point denotes: pretreatment peripheral blood. This specimen was PBMCs, taken around atezolizumab (anti-PD-L1) treatment. These receptor sequences come from a man aged 70-80 years with urothelial cancer.

This sequence joins TRBV2 and TRBJ2-5; maybe TRBD1 (6 bases). Trimming took off 2 bases at V and 5 bases at J, with 15 bases between the two ends. In germline, CDR1 is SNHLY, CDR2 FYNNEI. The length of the CDR3 is 15 residues. The CDR3 sequence is CASSETYGGEETQYF. The DNA of the CDR3 is TGTGCCAGCAGTGAAACCTATGGGGGCGAGGAGACCCAGTACTTC.

This chain uses TRBV10-3 with TRBJ2-7; TRBD1 agrees at 9 bases. Germline CDR1 ENHRY, CDR2 SYGVKD. The trim removed 1 base at V and 7 bases at J, leaving 2 bases unmatched. The CDR3 contains 13 residues. The DNA of the CDR3 is TGTGCCATCAGTGAGTATGGACAGGGGGAGCAGTACTTC. This gives the protein CAISEYGQGEQYF.

In its sample, this clone was seen a few times. The CDR3 sequence: CASAGGYEQYF. As DNA, the CDR3 is TGTGCCAGCGCCGGGGGCTACGAGCAGTACTTC. This sequence joins TRBV2 and TRBJ2-7; D possibly corresponds to TRBD2 (6 bases). Germline V gene data show CDR1 as SNHLY and CDR2 as FYNNEI. Trimming stripped 8 bases from V and 3 bases from J, with 8 bases between. The CDR3 length is 11 residues. The variable domain in full, completed from reference TRBV2 and TRBJ2-7, reads EPEVTQTPSHQVTQMGQEVILRCVPISNHLYFYWYRQILGQKVEFLVSFYNNEISEKSEIFDDQFSVERPDGSNFTLKIRSTKLEDSAMYFCASAGGYEQYFGPGTRLTVT.

This chain uses TRBV19 with TRBJ1-1, with TRBD1 matching 7 bases. Germline CDR1 LNHDA, CDR2 SQIVND (reference sequence). The CDR3 is made up of 15 amino acids. Unmatched junction bases numbered 11, after V lost 5 bases and J lost 5 bases. The chain's CDR3 is CASSVDRAGGTEAFF. CDR3 nucleotide sequence: TGTGCCAGTAGTGTCGACAGGGCCGGTGGAACTGAAGCTTTCTTT.

The chain recombines TRBV19 with TRBJ1-1, with D uncertain. V was trimmed by 7 bases and J by 0 bases, leaving 9 bases between them. In germline, CDR1 is LNHDA, CDR2 SQIVND (reference sequence). The CDR3 is 13 residues long. The CDR3 nucleotides are TGTGCCAGTACCACGACACTGAACACTGAAGCTTTCTTT. This codes for CASTTTLNTEAFF.

This clone was picked up one time. V and J are TRBV13 and TRBJ2-1; 12 positions match TRBD2. This CDR3 region has 16 residues. Germline lookup yields CDR1 PRHDT and CDR2 FYEKMQ (reference sequence). Germline trimming cut 1 base from V and 8 bases from J; bases unmatched to any gene: 6. The CDR3 DNA reads as TGTGCCAGCAGCTTAGTGCTAGCGGGAGGGCCTCATGAGCAGTTCTTC. This encodes CASSLVLAGGPHEQFF.

The chain joins TRBV19 to TRBJ1-6, with TRBD1 identical over 7 bases. Germline V gene data show CDR1 as LNHDA and CDR2 as SQIVND (reference sequence). This CDR3 comprises 16 residues. With 3 bases clipped from V and 5 bases from J, the junction kept 7 bases outside the gene matches. The CDR3 region has the DNA TGTGCCAGTAGTATGGGGGACAGAAAAAATAATTCACCCCTCCACTTT. Protein product: CASSMGDRKNNSPLHF. The full variable domain, its missing parts supplied by reference TRBV19 and TRBJ1-6, is DGGITQSPKYLFRKEGQNVTLSCEQNLNHDAMYWYRQDPGQGLRLIYYSQIVNDFQKGDIAEGYSVSREKKESFPLTVTSAQKNPTAFYLCASSMGDRKNNSPLHFGNGTRLTVT.

V gene TRBV30 combines with J gene TRBJ1-4, with 9 bases that match TRBD1. Trimming took 3 bases from V and 8 from J; bases not matched to a gene: 13. This CDR3 has 16 residues. The germline gives CDR1 GTSNPN, CDR2 SVGIG (reference sequence). In DNA form, the CDR3 reads TGTGCCTGGAGGGAAAAACCGGGACAGGGCGGCGAAAAACTGTTTTTT. Translated: CAWREKPGQGGEKLFF.

The chain employs TRBV6-6 and TRBJ2-7, with 7 bases matching TRBD1. Germline V gives CDR1 MNHNY, CDR2 SVGAGI (reference sequence). Trimming took 7 bases from V and 4 from J; bases not matched to a gene: 10. There are 14 residues in the CDR3. For the CDR3, the DNA is TGTGCCAGCAATCAGGACGGGACAGAGTACGAGCAGTACTTC. This codes for CASNQDGTEYEQYF.

The rearrangement uses TRBV7-9 and TRBJ2-7; 11 nucleotides align to TRBD1. In germline, CDR1 is SEHNR, CDR2 FQNEAQ (reference sequence). V lost 3 bases to trimming and J lost 4 bases; unmatched junction nucleotides: 2. The CDR3 runs to 14 residues. CDR3 bases: TGTGCCAGCAGCTTGGACAGGGGGCAATACGAGCAGTACTTC. This encodes CASSLDRGQYEQYF.

There are a few counts of this clone. The chain combines TRBV6-1 with TRBJ2-7; D not resolved. V was pared by 8 bases and J by 3 bases, with 11 bases between. The CDR3 extends over 12 amino acids. CDR1 and CDR2 (germline): MNHNS, SASEGT. CDR3 protein: CASSVVSYEQYF. The CDR3 nucleotides read TGTGCCAGCTCAGTGGTCAGCTACGAGCAGTACTTC.